The 10 T cell receptor beta chains below all came from one sample that was sequenced in a study of cytomegalovirus exposure and HLA in healthy donors. This PCR relied on a set of 60 Vbeta primers and 13 Jbeta primers. Data came from immunoSEQ multiplex PCR; TCRdb stores just in-frame clones and leaves some out. The table records 70,000 to 95,000 clones, 80% of them present only once. The sequenced sample consisted of PBMCs. The source of these receptors is a man between 18 and 29 years old in good health and CMV-seronegative.

This clone was observed once. The chain couples TRBV5-1 to TRBJ1-5, with D perhaps TRBD1 (6 bases). The CDR3 consists of 14 residues. From germline, CDR1 is SGHRS and CDR2 YFSETQ. The V end lost 4 bases, the J end lost 3 bases, and 11 bases lay between the germline ends. The CDR3 sequence: CASSLAGDNQPQHF. The CDR3 nucleotides read TGCGCCAGCAGCCTCGCAGGGGACAATCAGCCCCAGCATTTT.

The chain combines TRBV18 with TRBJ2-7; no reliable D call. The CDR3 covers 11 residues. V lost 3 bases, J lost 5 bases, and 5 bases lay in between. Per the germline V gene, CDR1 is KGHSH and CDR2 is LQKENI. The CDR3 sequence: CASSPGHEQYF. For the CDR3, the DNA is TGTGCCAGCTCACCGGGCCACGAGCAGTACTTC.

The CDR3 here is CASSKLKGLMEWVWETQYF. For the CDR3, the DNA is TGTGCCAGCAGCAAGCTGAAGGGACTAATGGAATGGGTTTGGGAGACCCAGTACTTC. V gene TRBV21-1 combines with J gene TRBJ2-5; the DNA was not used to check the table's D call, TRBD2. TRBV21-1 counts as a pseudogene. The CDR3 spans 19 residues.

Written as DNA, the CDR3 is TGTGCCAGCAGCTTCTCTAGCGGGGGGGCCCACGAGCAGTACTTC. It codes for CASSFSSGGAHEQYF. The chain recombines TRBV5-6 with TRBJ2-5; TRBD2 agrees at 12 bases. Near its end, the DNA agrees better with TRBJ2-7, so the J call may be wrong. This CDR3 has 15 amino acids. The germline gives CDR1 SGHDT, CDR2 YYEEEE.

This clone was found a few times. The limits of the CDR3 on the DNA are not certain, so only TCRdb's listed CDR3 is given. The chain links TRBV21-1 to TRBJ2-2; TRBD2, the table's D call, lacks a check against the DNA. TRBV21-1 is assigned pseudogene status. The CDR3 adds up to 16 amino acids, both ends counted. CDR3 sequence reads: CASYVVGGGNTGELFF.

The V and J genes are TRBV7-9 and TRBJ2-5, with 9 bases lining up with TRBD2. With V trimmed by 5 bases and J by 1 base, 8 bases remained unmatched. This CDR3 contains 16 residues. Germline CDR1 and CDR2: SEHNR and FQNEAQ (reference sequence). The CDR3 protein is CASSQGLAALQETQYF. In nucleotides, the CDR3 is TGTGCCAGCAGCCAGGGACTAGCCGCCCTCCAAGAGACCCAGTACTTC.

The chain combines TRBV5-1 with TRBJ1-5; the match to TRBD1 covers 7 bases. Germline-derived CDR1 and CDR2 are SGHRS and YFSETQ. The V and J ends lost 4 bases and 3 bases, in that order; junction bases with no gene match: 10. This CDR3 has 16 amino acids. The CDR3 nucleotides are TGCGCCAGCAGCCCCACCCCAGGGGGAACCAATCAGCCCCAGCATTTT. It specifies CASSPTPGGTNQPQHF.

This chain uses TRBV5-1 with TRBJ2-4; 12 positions agree with TRBD2. J gave up 0 bases and V 1 base, and 5 bases lay outside the gene matches. The CDR3 contains 18 residues. Germline values: CDR1 SGHRS, CDR2 YFSETQ. CDR3: CASSLRASGGEAKNIQYF. CDR3 coding DNA: TGCGCCAGCAGCTTGAGGGCTAGCGGGGGGGAAGCCAAAAACATTCAGTACTTC. Full variable domain (rest looked up from reference TRBV5-1 and TRBJ2-4): KAGVTQTPRYLIKTRGQQVTLSCSPISGHRSVSWYQQTPGQGLQFLFEYFSETQRNKGNFPGRFSGRQFSNSRSEMNVSTLELGDSALYLCASSLRASGGEAKNIQYFGAGTRLSVL.

There are a few counts of this clone. The genes are TRBV7-9 and TRBJ2-5, with a tentative D call TRBD2 (5 bases). Trimming pared 0 bases from V and 1 base from J, leaving 12 bases between. This CDR3 is 16 amino acids long. Germline loops: CDR1 SEHNR, CDR2 FQNEAQ (reference sequence). Here the CDR3 reads CASSLASSSSQETQYF. Written as DNA, the CDR3 is TGTGCCAGCAGCTTAGCGAGTTCTAGCTCCCAAGAGACCCAGTACTTC.

This chain uses TRBV19 with TRBJ2-1, with TRBD1 matching 7 bases. CDR1 and CDR2 (germline): LNHDA, SQIVND (reference sequence). V shed 5 bases and J 9 bases; nucleotides not matched to a gene: 7. The CDR3 loop spans 13 amino acids. The DNA for the CDR3 is TGTGCCAGTAGTGTCGACAGGGTCACTGAGCAGTTCTTC. Protein product: CASSVDRVTEQFF.